This TCR beta chain was captured by sequencing in a study of shared clonotypes between healthy human individuals. Study-wide findings and caveats: Estimated richness values were generally larger in naive subsets than in memory subsets.

Notes on this clone: What it binds is not known.

Clones were sequenced by immunoSEQ multiplex PCR, and TCRdb holds only the in-frame ones, with some missing. The table lists roughly 2.4 million clones, approximately 95% of them singletons. The V gene's germline CDR1 is ENHRY and CDR2 SYGVKD. The germline V and J ends were trimmed by 0 bases and 6 bases, with 12 bases remaining between them. The CDR3 contains 15 residues. The gene calls are TRBV10-3 and TRBJ2-1; D not certain. The sequenced sample was naive CD4+ T cells sorted from blood. Subset denoted: CD45RA+ positively selected. This clonotype originated in a man in his late teens or twenties in good health. This CDR3 is CAISESSRFGNEQFF. In DNA form, the CDR3 reads TGTGCCATCAGTGAGTCTAGTCGGTTCGGCAATGAGCAGTTCTTC.